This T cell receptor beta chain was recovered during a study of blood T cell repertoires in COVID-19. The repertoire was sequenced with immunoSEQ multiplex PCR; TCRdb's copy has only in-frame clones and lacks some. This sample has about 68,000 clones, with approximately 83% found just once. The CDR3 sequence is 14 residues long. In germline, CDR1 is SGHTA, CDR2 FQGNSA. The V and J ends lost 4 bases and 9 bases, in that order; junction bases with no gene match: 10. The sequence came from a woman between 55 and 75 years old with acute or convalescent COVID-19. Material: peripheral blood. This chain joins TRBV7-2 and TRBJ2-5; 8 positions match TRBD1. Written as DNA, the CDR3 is TGTGCCAGCAGCTCTGGACAGGGCCGGCTGTCCCAGTACTTC. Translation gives CASSSGQGRLSQYF. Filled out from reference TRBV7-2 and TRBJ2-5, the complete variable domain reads GAGVSQSPSNKVTEKGKDVELRCDPISGHTALYWYRQSLGQGLEFLIYFQGNSAPDKSGLPSDRFSAERTGGSVSTLTIQRTQQEDSAVYLCASSSGQGRLSQYFGPGTRLLVL.